The 11 T cell receptor beta chains presented below share a single source sample, sequenced in a study of preoperative IRX-2 immunotherapy in early breast cancer. Measured with immunoSEQ multiplex PCR; TCRdb has only the in-frame clones, and not every one. This sample has fewer than 25,000 clones; around nine tenths occur once, and the top ten carry under 30%. As for treatment: preoperative locoregional IRX-2 cytokine immunotherapy. Sequenced material: tumor tissue, taken after IRX-2 immunotherapy. These receptors were obtained from a human donor with breast cancer.

This clone was picked up one time. J is TRBJ1-2 and V is TRBV19; maybe TRBD1 (5 bases). The germline CDR1 and CDR2 sequences are LNHDA and SQIVND (reference sequence). The V end was cut by 2 bases, the J end by 2 bases, with 18 bases between. The CDR3 runs 17 residues. In DNA, the CDR3 is TGTGCCAGTAGTATATCTAGGGACGCACTCTCGAACTATGGCTACACCTTC. Translated, it gives CASSISRDALSNYGYTF.

The chain uses TRBV2 and TRBJ1-6; tentative D call: TRBD1 (5 bases). This CDR3 contains 16 residues. Germline CDR1 reads SNHLY; CDR2 reads FYNNEI. Trimming cost V 7 bases and J 0 bases, with 13 bases left between them. For the CDR3, the DNA is TGTGCCAGCACCAGGGACGGGAGCTCCTATAATTCACCCCTCCACTTT. Its translation is CASTRDGSSYNSPLHF.

A single count supports this clone. The rearrangement links TRBV5-5 to TRBJ1-6; D is unresolved. Trimming stripped 4 bases from V and 14 bases from J, with 19 bases between. Germline lookup yields CDR1 SGHKS and CDR2 YYEKEE (reference sequence). The CDR3 is 14 amino acids. CDR3: CASSQDAARITLHF. The CDR3 DNA is TGTGCCAGCAGCCAGGACGCGGCTCGTATAACCCTCCACTTT.

This clone was detected once. The CDR3 sequence is CASSFGSSGGAYETQYF. CDR3 bases: TGTGCCAGCAGCTTCGGTAGTAGCGGGGGGGCTTATGAGACCCAGTACTTC. V gene TRBV7-8 combines with J gene TRBJ2-5; 11 nucleotides align to TRBD2. This CDR3 spans 17 amino acids. CDR1 is SGHVS, CDR2 FQNEAQ, per germline. J gave up 5 bases and V 3 bases, and 11 bases lay outside the gene matches.

This chain joins TRBV6-1 and TRBJ1-2; D remains unclear. The germline gives CDR1 MNHNS, CDR2 SASEGT. Trimming took off 2 bases at V and 0 bases at J, with 13 bases between the two ends. The CDR3 loop spans 16 amino acids. CDR3 in amino acids: CASSEQGRPSNYGYTF. CDR3 nucleotides: TGTGCCAGCAGTGAACAAGGGAGGCCGTCTAACTATGGCTACACCTTC.

The chain links TRBV7-9 to TRBJ2-7; TRBD2 agrees at 8 bases. The CDR3 extends over 14 amino acids. Germline CDR1 is SEHNR and CDR2 is FQNEAQ (reference sequence). Trimming removed 3 bases from V and 6 bases from J; junction bases left unmatched: 7. The CDR3 spells CASSFVTSALEQYF. CDR3 sequence (DNA): TGTGCCAGCAGCTTCGTGACTAGCGCTCTCGAGCAGTACTTC. The full variable domain, in which reference TRBV7-9 and TRBJ2-7 provide the parts outside the CDR3, is DTGVSQNPRHKITKRGQNVTFRCDPISEHNRLYWYRQTLGQGPEFLTYFQNEAQLEKSRLLSDRFSAERPKGSFSTLEIQRTEQGDSAMYLCASSFVTSALEQYFGPGTRLTVT.

The CDR3 bases are TGTGCCAGCAGTTTAAGAGAAAACACTGAAGCTTTCTTT. Amino acids: CASSLRENTEAFF. The chain employs TRBV27 and TRBJ1-1, with no clear D. Germline CDR1 reads MNHEY; CDR2 reads SMNVEV (reference sequence). V lost 2 bases to trimming and J lost 2 bases, with 6 bases between them. The CDR3 is 13 residues long.

The chain couples TRBV27 to TRBJ1-5; 7 positions agree with TRBD1. The V segment lost 6 bases and the J segment 6 bases; nucleotides outside the gene matches: 8. CDR3 length: 14 amino acids. CDR1 MNHEY and CDR2 SMNVEV come from the germline V gene (reference sequence). CDR3 sequence (DNA): TGTGCCAGCAGCACCAGACAGGGAATTCAGCCCCAGCATTTT. This translates into CASSTRQGIQPQHF.

The V call is TRBV6-1, the J call TRBJ1-2, with 8 bases that match TRBD1. There are 13 residues in the CDR3. Losses at the gene ends were 5 bases for V and 4 bases for J; bases not matched to a gene: 3. Germline V lookup: CDR1 MNHNS, CDR2 SASEGT. The CDR3 DNA reads TGTGCCAGCAGTCCGGACAGGGTCTATGGCTACACCTTC. Amino acids: CASSPDRVYGYTF.

This clone turned up a few times. The gene calls are TRBV19 and TRBJ1-1; no firm D call. V shed 4 bases and J shed 11 bases, with 17 bases lying between them. CDR1 is LNHDA, CDR2 SQIVND, per germline (reference sequence). This CDR3 contains 13 residues. This CDR3 is CASSTGTRTYAFF. CDR3 bases: TGTGCCAGTAGTACGGGAACCAGGACTTATGCTTTCTTT.

The chain combines TRBV9 with TRBJ1-1, with D perhaps TRBD1 (6 bases). Germline V lookup: CDR1 SGDLS, CDR2 YYNGEE. The CDR3 has 15 residues. The V gene lost 0 bases and the J gene lost 4 bases, with 13 bases spanning the gap. DNA of the CDR3: TGTGCCAGCAGCGTAGACCTCCGGGACATCACTGAAGCTTTCTTT. Translation gives CASSVDLRDITEAFF. Full variable domain (remainder filled in from reference TRBV9 and TRBJ1-1): DSGVTQTPKHLITATGQRVTLRCSPRSGDLSVYWYQQSLDQGLQFLIQYYNGEERAKGNILERFSAQQFPDLHSELNLSSLELGDSALYFCASSVDLRDITEAFFGQGTRLTVV.